These 11 T cell receptor beta chains came from one sample sequenced in a study of control samples from healthy donors and cancer patients. Clones were sequenced by immunoSEQ multiplex PCR, and TCRdb holds only the in-frame ones, with some missing. The table lists fewer than 200,000 clones, roughly 95% of them singletons. The sample was blood. All receptors come from a woman younger than 45 in good health.

This clone was observed a handful of times. This chain uses TRBV6-5 with TRBJ1-3, with D perhaps matching TRBD1 (6 bases). This CDR3 has 15 residues. V was clipped by 5 bases and J by 0 bases, with 11 bases between them. CDR1 and CDR2 from the germline V gene are MNHEY and SVGAGI. As DNA, the CDR3 is TGTGCCAGCAGTAGAAAGACAGGCTCTGGAAACACCATATATTTT. Amino acid sequence: CASSRKTGSGNTIYF.

The V gene is TRBV19, the J gene TRBJ1-4; a weak D match, TRBD1 (5 bases). V was pared by 5 bases and J by 7 bases, with 14 bases between. Germline lookup yields CDR1 LNHDA and CDR2 SQIVND (reference sequence). This CDR3 is built from 14 residues. Here the CDR3 DNA reads TGTGCCAGTAGTCGGCGGTACGGGGGTGAAAAACTGTTTTTT. It is translated as CASSRRYGGEKLFF.

The chain combines TRBV6-1 with TRBJ1-5, with D hard to call. Trimming removed 3 bases at V and 0 bases at J, with 9 bases between. The CDR3 runs to 15 residues. CDR1 and CDR2 from the germline V gene are MNHNS and SASEGT. CDR3 coding DNA: TGTGCCAGCAGTGATGGGCAGTATAGCAATCAGCCCCAGCATTTT. Translation gives CASSDGQYSNQPQHF.

The J gene is TRBJ1-6, the V gene TRBV11-2, with a possible D match to TRBD1 (5 bases). V was clipped by 5 bases and J by 5 bases, with 13 bases between them. Germline loops: CDR1 SGHAT, CDR2 FQNNGV. CDR3 size: 15 residues. The CDR3 sequence is CASSGRVLDNSPLHF. In DNA form, the CDR3 reads TGTGCCAGCAGCGGCAGGGTATTGGATAATTCACCCCTCCACTTT.

The chain combines TRBV3-1 (or the pseudogene TRBV3-2) with TRBJ2-2; TRBD2 might be the D (6 bases). The V gene lost 5 bases and the J gene lost 5 bases, with 12 bases spanning the gap. CDR1 is LGHDT and CDR2 is YNNKEL in the germline V gene (reference sequence). The CDR3 length is 14 residues. The CDR3 bases are TGTGCCAGCAGCGCCGGGGGATCAACCGGGGAGCTGTTTTTT. This translates into CASSAGGSTGELFF.

This chain uses TRBV30 with TRBJ2-7; 9 positions match TRBD1. The CDR3 covers 15 residues. CDR1 is GTSNPN, CDR2 SVGIG, per germline (reference sequence). The V segment lost 3 bases and the J segment 1 base; nucleotides outside the gene matches: 7. The CDR3 region has the DNA TGTGCCTGGAGGCCTCCGGGACAGGGATCCTACGAGCAGTACTTC. Its protein is CAWRPPGQGSYEQYF.

The chain recombines TRBV10-2 with TRBJ2-1, with a tentative D call TRBD1 (5 bases). CDR1 is WSHSY, CDR2 SAAADI, per germline. The CDR3 runs to 14 residues. Trimming cost V 9 bases and J 0 bases, with 12 bases left between them. CDR3 sequence: CASIQDRSYNEQFF. For the CDR3, the DNA is TGCGCCAGTATACAGGACCGCTCCTACAATGAGCAGTTCTTC.

The table lists this clone with a count of one. The chain carries TRBV15 and TRBJ2-1, with 16 nucleotides matching TRBD2. The CDR3 contains 18 residues. Germline values: CDR1 LNHNV, CDR2 YYDKDF (reference sequence). V gave up 4 bases and J gave up 1 base; unmatched junction bases: 4. CDR3 DNA sequence: TGTGCCACCAGCATGGGACTAGCGGGAGGGCCGTCCTACAATGAGCAGTTCTTC. This gives the protein CATSMGLAGGPSYNEQFF.

The gene calls are TRBV4-2 and TRBJ2-1; 8 bases agree with TRBD2. The CDR3 has 15 amino acids. The junction had 10 bases not matched to a gene; V was cut back by 6 bases and J by 6 bases. Germline V gene sequence: CDR1 LGHNA, CDR2 YNFKEQ. The CDR3 sequence is CASSEPAGVGNEQFF. The DNA for the CDR3 is TGTGCCAGCAGTGAGCCAGCGGGAGTGGGCAATGAGCAGTTCTTC.

The chain joins TRBV28 to TRBJ1-1; 9 bases line up with TRBD1. Germline values: CDR1 MDHEN, CDR2 SYDVKM. Losses at the gene ends were 6 bases for V and 7 bases for J; bases not matched to a gene: 12. The CDR3 has 15 amino acids. Here the CDR3 reads CASSHHRGRGNEAFF. The DNA for the CDR3 is TGTGCCAGCAGCCACCACAGGGGGCGAGGGAATGAAGCTTTCTTT. Together with reference TRBV28 and TRBJ1-1, the CDR3 gives the full variable domain: DVKVTQSSRYLVKRTGEKVFLECVQDMDHENMFWYRQDPGLGLRLIYFSYDVKMKEKGDIPEGYSVSREKKERFSLILESASTNQTSMYLCASSHHRGRGNEAFFGQGTRLTVV.

The CDR3 bases are TGTGCCAGCAGCTCCAGGGACCTCTCCTACGAGCAGTACTTC. Its translation: CASSSRDLSYEQYF. This chain joins TRBV2 and TRBJ2-7; the D gene could be TRBD1 or TRBD2 (5 bases each). V lost 6 bases and J 0 bases, leaving 12 bases between the germline ends. The germline CDR1 and CDR2 sequences are SNHLY and FYNNEI. The CDR3 is 14 residues long.